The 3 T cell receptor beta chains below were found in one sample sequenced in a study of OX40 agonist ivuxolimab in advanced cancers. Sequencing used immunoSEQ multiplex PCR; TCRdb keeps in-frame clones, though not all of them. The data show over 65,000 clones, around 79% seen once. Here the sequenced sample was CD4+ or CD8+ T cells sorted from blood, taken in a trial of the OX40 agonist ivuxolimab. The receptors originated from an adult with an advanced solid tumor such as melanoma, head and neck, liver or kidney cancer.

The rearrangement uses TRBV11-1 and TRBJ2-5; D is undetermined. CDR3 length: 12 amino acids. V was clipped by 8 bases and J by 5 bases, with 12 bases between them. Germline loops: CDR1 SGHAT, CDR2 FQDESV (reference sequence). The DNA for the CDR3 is TGTGCCAGCTCCTGGGGTGGGGAGACCCAGTACTTC. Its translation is CASSWGGETQYF.

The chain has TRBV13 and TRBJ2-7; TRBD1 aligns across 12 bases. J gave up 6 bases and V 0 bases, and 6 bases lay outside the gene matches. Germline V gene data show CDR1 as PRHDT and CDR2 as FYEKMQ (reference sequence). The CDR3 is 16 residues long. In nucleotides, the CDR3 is TGTGCCAGCAGCTTAGGAGGGGGACAGGGGGCTGGCGAGCAGTACTTC. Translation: CASSLGGGQGAGEQYF.

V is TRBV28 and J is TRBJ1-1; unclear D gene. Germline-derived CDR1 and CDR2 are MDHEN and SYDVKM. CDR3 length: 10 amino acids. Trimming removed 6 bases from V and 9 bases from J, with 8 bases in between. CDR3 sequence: CASRAGKAFF. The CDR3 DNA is TGTGCCAGCAGAGCGGGTAAAGCTTTCTTT.